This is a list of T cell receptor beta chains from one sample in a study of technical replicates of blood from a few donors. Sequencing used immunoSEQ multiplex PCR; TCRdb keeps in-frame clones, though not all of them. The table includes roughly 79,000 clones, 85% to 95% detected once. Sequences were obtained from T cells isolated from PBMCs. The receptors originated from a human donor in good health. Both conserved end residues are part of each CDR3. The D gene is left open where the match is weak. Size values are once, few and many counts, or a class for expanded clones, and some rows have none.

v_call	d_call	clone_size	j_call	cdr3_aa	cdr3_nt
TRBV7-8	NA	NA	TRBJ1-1	CASSLGEGRNTEAFF	TGTGCCAGCAGCTTAGGTGAGGGAAGGAACACTGAAGCTTTCTTT
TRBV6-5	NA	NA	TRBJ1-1	CASSYRENPWAFF	TGTGCCAGCAGTTACAGGGAGAATCCTTGGGCTTTCTTT
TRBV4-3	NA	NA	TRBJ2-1	CASSQEWGDEQFF	TGCGCCAGCAGCCAAGAATGGGGCGATGAGCAGTTCTTC
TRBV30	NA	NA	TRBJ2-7	CAWGAGSSYEQYF	TGTGCCTGGGGAGCGGGTAGCTCCTACGAGCAGTACTTC
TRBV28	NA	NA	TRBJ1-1	CASIRAGGEAFF	TGTGCCAGCATCCGGGCTGGAGGTGAAGCTTTCTTT
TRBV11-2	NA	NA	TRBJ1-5	CASSRGDSNQPQHF	TGTGCCAGCAGCCGTGGAGATAGCAATCAGCCCCAGCATTTT
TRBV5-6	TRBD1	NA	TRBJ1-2	CASSLSRDRAYGYTF	TGTGCCAGCAGCCTAAGCCGGGACAGGGCGTATGGCTACACCTTC
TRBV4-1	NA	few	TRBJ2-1	CASSQGPSGYNEQFF	TGCGCCAGCAGCCAAGGGCCCAGCGGATACAATGAGCAGTTCTTC
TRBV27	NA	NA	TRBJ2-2	CASRALAGKTGELFF	TGTGCCAGCAGAGCATTAGCAGGGAAGACCGGGGAGCTGTTTTTT
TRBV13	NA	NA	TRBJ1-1	CASSSWTEVNTEAFF	TGTGCCAGCAGCTCCTGGACAGAAGTAAACACTGAAGCTTTCTTT
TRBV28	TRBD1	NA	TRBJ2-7	CASGGTGSYEQYF	TGTGCCAGCGGGGGGACAGGCTCCTACGAGCAGTACTTC
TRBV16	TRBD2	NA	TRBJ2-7	CASSPRASGSYEQYF	TGTGCCAGCAGCCCTCGGGCTAGCGGATCCTACGAGCAGTACTTC
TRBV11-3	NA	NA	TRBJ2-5	CASSLAEGLETQYF	TGTGCCAGCAGCTTAGCGGAGGGGTTAGAGACCCAGTACTTC
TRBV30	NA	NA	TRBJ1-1	CAWSVLTNTEAFF	TGTGCCTGGAGTGTACTAACGAACACTGAAGCTTTCTTT